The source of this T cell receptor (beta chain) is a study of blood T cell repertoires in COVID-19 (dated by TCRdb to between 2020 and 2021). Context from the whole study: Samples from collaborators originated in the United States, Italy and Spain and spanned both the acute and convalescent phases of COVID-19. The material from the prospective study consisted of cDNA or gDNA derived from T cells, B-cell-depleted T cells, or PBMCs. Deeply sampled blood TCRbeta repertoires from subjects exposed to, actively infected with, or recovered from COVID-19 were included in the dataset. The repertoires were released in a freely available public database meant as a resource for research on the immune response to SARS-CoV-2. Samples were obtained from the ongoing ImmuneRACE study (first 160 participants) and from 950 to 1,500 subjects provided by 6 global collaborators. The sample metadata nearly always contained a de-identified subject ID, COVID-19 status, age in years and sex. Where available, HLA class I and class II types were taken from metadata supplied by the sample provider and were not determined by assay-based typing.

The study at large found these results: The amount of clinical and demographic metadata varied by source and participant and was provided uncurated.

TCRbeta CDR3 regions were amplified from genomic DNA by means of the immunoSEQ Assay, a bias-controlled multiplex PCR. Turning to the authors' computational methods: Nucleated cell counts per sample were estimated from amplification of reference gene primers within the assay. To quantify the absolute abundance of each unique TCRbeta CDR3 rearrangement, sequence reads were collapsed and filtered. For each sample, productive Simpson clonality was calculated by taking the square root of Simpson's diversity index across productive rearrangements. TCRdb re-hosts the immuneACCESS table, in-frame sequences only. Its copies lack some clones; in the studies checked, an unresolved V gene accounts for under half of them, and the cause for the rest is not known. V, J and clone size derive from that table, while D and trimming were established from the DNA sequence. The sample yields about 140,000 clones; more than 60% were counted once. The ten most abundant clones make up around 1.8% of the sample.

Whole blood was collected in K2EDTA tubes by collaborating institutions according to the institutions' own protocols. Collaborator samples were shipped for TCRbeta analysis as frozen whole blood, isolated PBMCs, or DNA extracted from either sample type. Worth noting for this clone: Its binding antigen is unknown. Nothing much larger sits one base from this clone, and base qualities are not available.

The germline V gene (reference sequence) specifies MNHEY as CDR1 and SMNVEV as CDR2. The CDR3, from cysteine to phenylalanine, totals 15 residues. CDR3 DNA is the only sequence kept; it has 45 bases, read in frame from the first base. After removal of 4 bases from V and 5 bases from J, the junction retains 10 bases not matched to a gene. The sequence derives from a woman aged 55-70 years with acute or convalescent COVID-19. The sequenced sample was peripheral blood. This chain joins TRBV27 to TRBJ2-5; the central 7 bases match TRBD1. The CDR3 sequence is CASSSPPTGWETQYF. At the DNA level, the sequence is TGTGCCAGCAGTTCTCCCCCGACAGGGTGGGAGACCCAGTACTTC.